Below, 12 T cell receptor beta chains from the same sample are listed, as sequenced in a study of T cell responses to AZD1222 COVID-19 vaccine. Generated by immunoSEQ multiplex PCR, the TCRdb table keeps only in-frame clones and is missing some. In the table there are about 140,000 clones, just over 90% of which are singletons. Material: peripheral blood, obtained on day 0 of MenACWY control vaccination. The receptor set was obtained from an adult in good health.

This sequence joins TRBV7-9 and TRBJ2-1; D not certain. Germline CDR1 reads SEHNR; CDR2 reads FQNEAQ (reference sequence). V lost 5 bases and J lost 6, with 17 bases in between. The CDR3 extends over 15 amino acids. CDR3 bases: TGTGCCAGCAGCCTCGAGGCGGTACGCGGCAATGAGCAGTTCTTC. Its translation is CASSLEAVRGNEQFF.

J is TRBJ1-6 and V is TRBV11-2; D gene uncertain. The germline V gene has CDR1 SGHAT and CDR2 FQNNGV. V lost 0 bases and J 0 bases, leaving 9 bases between the germline ends. This CDR3 comprises 17 residues. CDR3 protein: CASSLDLVISYNSPLHF. CDR3 coding DNA: TGTGCCAGCAGCTTAGACCTCGTGATCTCCTATAATTCACCCCTCCACTTT.

This chain links TRBV29-1 with TRBJ1-1; no reliable D call. Germline CDR1 and CDR2: SQVTM and ANQGSEA. Trimming took off 4 bases at V and 6 bases at J, with 9 bases between the two ends. The CDR3 extends over 11 amino acids. CDR3 residues: CSVVGFPEAFF. As DNA, the CDR3 is TGCAGCGTTGTAGGGTTCCCTGAAGCTTTCTTT.

This clone was detected once. This sequence joins TRBV29-1 and TRBJ1-2, with a weak D call TRBD1 (5 bases). From germline, CDR1 is SQVTM and CDR2 ANQGSEA. The ends were cut back, 3 bases at V and 1 base at J, with 18 bases in the middle. This CDR3 spans 16 amino acids. The CDR3 bases are TGCAGCGTTGACAACCCGGGACGTACTTTTAACTATGGCTACACCTTC. Protein: CSVDNPGRTFNYGYTF.

V usage is TRBV5-4 and J usage is TRBJ2-7; the D call may be TRBD1 or TRBD2 (5 bases each). From germline, CDR1 is SGHNT and CDR2 YYREEE (reference sequence). The CDR3 is 13 residues long. Deletions cut 4 bases from V and 6 bases from J, with 14 bases between. CDR3 nucleotide sequence: TGTGCCAGCAGCCCCGGGACCTTGGGCGAGCAGTACTTC. It codes for CASSPGTLGEQYF.

CDR3 bases: TGTGCCAGTAGTTCGAGGAGCTTTAATGAAAAACTGTTTTTT. Residues: CASSSRSFNEKLFF. This sequence joins TRBV19 and TRBJ1-4, with D unclear. Germline CDR1 and CDR2: LNHDA and SQIVND (reference sequence). This CDR3 is 14 amino acids long. Deletions cut 5 bases from V and 4 bases from J, with 11 bases between. The full variable domain, with the rest looked up from reference TRBV19 and TRBJ1-4, is DGGITQSPKYLFRKEGQNVTLSCEQNLNHDAMYWYRQDPGQGLRLIYYSQIVNDFQKGDIAEGYSVSREKKESFPLTVTSAQKNPTAFYLCASSSRSFNEKLFFGSGTQLSVL.

This chain connects TRBV5-6 to TRBJ2-7, with 9 bases fitting TRBD2. Germline V gene data show CDR1 as SGHDT and CDR2 as YYEEEE. V dropped 0 bases and J dropped 7; count of bases not matched to a gene: 14. This CDR3 is built from 17 residues. The CDR3 reads CASSLGGSAGGLREQYF. CDR3 DNA: TGTGCCAGCAGCTTGGGCGGTTCCGCGGGGGGGCTTAGAGAGCAGTACTTC.

The rearrangement joins TRBV13 to TRBJ1-6; 9 positions match TRBD1. There are 18 residues in the CDR3. CDR1 PRHDT and CDR2 FYEKMQ come from the germline V gene (reference sequence). J lost 6 bases, V lost 3 bases, and 12 bases had no gene match. CDR3 region: CASSLESRTGAGNSPLHF. CDR3 DNA: TGTGCCAGCAGCTTGGAGTCTCGGACAGGGGCAGGTAATTCACCCCTCCACTTT.

The rearrangement links TRBV4-2 to TRBJ1-1; no clear D gene. Per the germline V gene, CDR1 is LGHNA and CDR2 is YNFKEQ. CDR3 size: 15 residues. V lost 3 bases and J 2 bases, leaving 13 bases between the germline ends. CDR3 region: CASSHGGQLNTEAFF. The CDR3, as DNA: TGTGCCAGCAGCCACGGAGGGCAGTTAAACACTGAAGCTTTCTTT.

V usage is TRBV9 and J usage is TRBJ2-7; the D is unclear. Germline lookup yields CDR1 SGDLS and CDR2 YYNGEE. The CDR3 has 15 amino acids. V dropped 1 base and J dropped 6 bases, with 17 bases sitting between them. In nucleotides, the CDR3 is TGTGCCAGCAGCGTACTTCCTTCGAAAGCGTCCGAGCAGTACTTC. It codes for CASSVLPSKASEQYF.

The genes are TRBV9 and TRBJ1-5, with 10 nucleotides matching TRBD1. This CDR3 is built from 15 residues. Germline loops: CDR1 SGDLS, CDR2 YYNGEE. With 4 bases clipped from V and 6 bases from J, the junction kept 7 bases outside the gene matches. CDR3 bases: TGTGCCAGCAGCTTGACAGGGGGCGAGGGTCAGCCCCAGCATTTT. This sequence encodes CASSLTGGEGQPQHF.

The V call is TRBV12-3 or TRBV12-4, the J call TRBJ1-2; D ambiguous. Trimming took 2 bases from V and 2 from J, leaving 6 bases between them. The CDR3 loop spans 13 amino acids. The chain's CDR3 is CASSLTLNYGYTF. DNA of the CDR3: TGTGCCAGCAGTTTAACCCTCAACTATGGCTACACCTTC.